These T cell receptor beta chains were read from a single sample in a study of blood T cell repertoires in COVID-19. Data came from immunoSEQ multiplex PCR; TCRdb stores just in-frame clones and leaves some out. The table records about 42,000 clones, under 90% of them present only once. Sequencing input: peripheral blood. Receptor source: a human donor in a cohort sampled during active COVID-19. The CDR3 runs from the conserved cysteine through the conserved F or W. The D gene is left open where the match is weak. Where a row states a size, it is once, few, many or the class of an expanded clone; other rows omit it.

cdr3_aa: CASSPYSREKLFF; cdr3_nt: TGTGCCAGCAGCCCTTACTCCCGGGAAAAACTGTTTTTT; d_call: .; cdr3_length: 13; j_call: TRBJ1-4; clone_size: few; v_call: TRBV7-9
cdr3_aa: CASSLFGRTGEGLGTEAFF; cdr3_nt: TGTGCCAGCAGCTTGTTCGGCCGGACAGGGGAGGGTTTGGGCACTGAAGCTTTCTTT; d_call: TRBD1; cdr3_length: 19; j_call: TRBJ1-1; clone_size: .; v_call: TRBV7-9
cdr3_aa: CASILSDRGRNYGYTF; cdr3_nt: TGTGCCAGCATCTTATCGGACAGGGGGCGGAACTATGGCTACACCTTC; d_call: TRBD1; cdr3_length: 16; j_call: TRBJ1-2; clone_size: .; v_call: TRBV5-5
cdr3_aa: CASSSARTGWNEQYF; cdr3_nt: TGTGCCAGCAGTTCCGCTCGGACAGGGTGGAACGAGCAGTACTTC; d_call: TRBD1; cdr3_length: 15; j_call: TRBJ2-7; clone_size: .; v_call: TRBV6-2/TRBV6-3
cdr3_aa: CASSGDTLNYGYTF; cdr3_nt: TGTGCCAGCAGTGGGGACACCCTTAACTATGGCTACACCTTC; d_call: .; cdr3_length: 14; j_call: TRBJ1-2; clone_size: .; v_call: TRBV2
cdr3_aa: CASSEVRQGEAFF; cdr3_nt: TGTGCCAGCAGTGAAGTGCGACAGGGGGAAGCTTTCTTT; d_call: TRBD1; cdr3_length: 13; j_call: TRBJ1-1; clone_size: medium-sized; v_call: TRBV6-1
cdr3_aa: CASTREQGVAYEQYF; cdr3_nt: TGTGCCAGCACCCGAGAACAGGGGGTGGCCTACGAGCAGTACTTC; d_call: TRBD1; cdr3_length: 15; j_call: TRBJ2-7; clone_size: .; v_call: TRBV2
cdr3_aa: CASSRQVAFYEQYF; cdr3_nt: TGTGCCAGCAGCCGACAGGTTGCCTTCTACGAGCAGTACTTC; d_call: .; cdr3_length: 14; j_call: TRBJ2-7; clone_size: .; v_call: TRBV6-5
cdr3_aa: CASSLRQGGEKLFF; cdr3_nt: TGTGCCAGCAGCTTGAGACAGGGCGGGGAAAAACTGTTTTTT; d_call: TRBD1; cdr3_length: 14; j_call: TRBJ1-4; clone_size: .; v_call: TRBV5-6
cdr3_aa: CASSFSGTGREQYF; cdr3_nt: TGCGCCAGCAGCTTTTCCGGGACAGGGAGGGAGCAGTACTTC; d_call: TRBD1; cdr3_length: 14; j_call: TRBJ2-7; clone_size: .; v_call: TRBV5-1
cdr3_aa: CASSLGGVDEKLFF; cdr3_nt: TGTGCCAGCAGCTTGGGGGGGGTGGATGAAAAACTGTTTTTT; d_call: .; cdr3_length: 14; j_call: TRBJ1-4; clone_size: .; v_call: TRBV3-1/TRBV3-2
cdr3_aa: CASNTGNYGYTF; cdr3_nt: TGTGCCAGTAATACAGGGAACTATGGCTACACCTTC; d_call: .; cdr3_length: 12; j_call: TRBJ1-2; clone_size: .; v_call: TRBV19
cdr3_aa: CASKPTGGTNEKLFF; cdr3_nt: TGCGCCAGCAAACCAACAGGGGGAACTAATGAAAAACTGTTTTTT; d_call: TRBD1; cdr3_length: 15; j_call: TRBJ1-4; clone_size: .; v_call: TRBV10-2
cdr3_aa: CASSRPESTEAFF; cdr3_nt: TGCGCCAGCAGCCGCCCGGAGAGCACTGAAGCTTTCTTT; d_call: .; cdr3_length: 13; j_call: TRBJ1-1; clone_size: .; v_call: TRBV5-1
cdr3_aa: CASSYSKDRGNTIYF; cdr3_nt: TGTGCCAGCAGTTACTCGAAAGACAGGGGAAACACCATATATTTT; d_call: .; cdr3_length: 15; j_call: TRBJ1-3; clone_size: .; v_call: TRBV6-5
cdr3_aa: CASSPQGFFEKLFF; cdr3_nt: TGTGCCAGCAGCCCACAGGGGTTTTTTGAAAAACTGTTTTTT; d_call: TRBD1; cdr3_length: 14; j_call: TRBJ1-4; clone_size: .; v_call: TRBV2
cdr3_aa: CASSQPGQGAREQYF; cdr3_nt: TGTGCCAGCAGCCAACCGGGACAGGGCGCGAGAGAGCAGTACTTC; d_call: TRBD1; cdr3_length: 15; j_call: TRBJ2-7; clone_size: few; v_call: TRBV3-1/TRBV3-2
cdr3_aa: CASSRGWGRENTEAFF; cdr3_nt: TGTGCCAGCAGTCGGGGGTGGGGCAGGGAGAACACTGAAGCTTTCTTT; d_call: .; cdr3_length: 16; j_call: TRBJ1-1; clone_size: .; v_call: TRBV7-9
cdr3_aa: CSARLATEAFF; cdr3_nt: TGCAGTGCTAGATTGGCTACTGAAGCTTTCTTT; d_call: .; cdr3_length: 11; j_call: TRBJ1-1; clone_size: few; v_call: TRBV20-1
cdr3_aa: CASHRGTGGDGYTF; cdr3_nt: TGTGCCAGTCACAGGGGGACAGGGGGCGATGGCTACACCTTC; d_call: TRBD1; cdr3_length: 14; j_call: TRBJ1-2; clone_size: .; v_call: TRBV5-4
cdr3_aa: CASSIPGPYEQYF; cdr3_nt: TGTGCCAGTAGTATACCAGGGCCCTACGAGCAGTACTTC; d_call: .; cdr3_length: 13; j_call: TRBJ2-7; clone_size: .; v_call: TRBV19
cdr3_aa: CASSEDRVNTEAFF; cdr3_nt: TGTGCCAGCAGTGAAGACAGGGTAAACACTGAAGCTTTCTTT; d_call: .; cdr3_length: 14; j_call: TRBJ1-1; clone_size: .; v_call: TRBV6-1
cdr3_aa: CASSLATAGTEAFF; cdr3_nt: TGTGCCAGCAGCTTAGCCACCGCGGGGACTGAAGCTTTCTTT; d_call: .; cdr3_length: 14; j_call: TRBJ1-1; clone_size: .; v_call: TRBV7-9
cdr3_aa: CASSRESEQYF; cdr3_nt: TGTGCCAGCAGTCGGGAATCCGAGCAGTACTTC; d_call: .; cdr3_length: 11; j_call: TRBJ2-7; clone_size: .; v_call: TRBV6-5
cdr3_aa: CASSDWPNSYEQYF; cdr3_nt: TGCGCCAGCAGTGATTGGCCGAATTCCTACGAGCAGTACTTC; d_call: .; cdr3_length: 14; j_call: TRBJ2-7; clone_size: .; v_call: TRBV10-1
cdr3_aa: CASSSRGGTPNQPQHF; cdr3_nt: TGTGCCAGCAGCTCCCGGGGCGGGACGCCCAATCAGCCCCAGCATTTT; d_call: .; cdr3_length: 16; j_call: TRBJ1-5; clone_size: .; v_call: TRBV5-6
cdr3_aa: CASSRGTGKGSNTEAFF; cdr3_nt: TGTGCCAGCAGCCGAGGGACAGGGAAAGGGTCGAACACTGAAGCTTTCTTT; d_call: TRBD1; cdr3_length: 17; j_call: TRBJ1-1; clone_size: .; v_call: TRBV5-6
cdr3_aa: CASRTGSTGGHEQYF; cdr3_nt: TGTGCCAGCAGGACTGGGTCGACAGGGGGCCACGAGCAGTACTTC; d_call: TRBD1; cdr3_length: 15; j_call: TRBJ2-7; clone_size: .; v_call: TRBV2
cdr3_aa: CASSFSDTEAFF; cdr3_nt: TGTGCCAGCAGCTTTAGTGACACTGAAGCTTTCTTT; d_call: .; cdr3_length: 12; j_call: TRBJ1-1; clone_size: .; v_call: TRBV5-6
cdr3_aa: CASSPPGQLNEKLFF; cdr3_nt: TGTGCCAGCTCACCTCCGGGACAGCTAAATGAAAAACTGTTTTTT; d_call: TRBD1; cdr3_length: 15; j_call: TRBJ1-4; clone_size: once; v_call: TRBV18
cdr3_aa: CASSALAGLVSETQYF; cdr3_nt: TGTGCCAGCAGTGCACTAGCGGGGCTTGTGTCGGAGACCCAGTACTTC; d_call: TRBD2; cdr3_length: 16; j_call: TRBJ2-5; clone_size: .; v_call: TRBV2
cdr3_aa: CAISESMAGSGYTF; cdr3_nt: TGTGCCATCAGTGAGTCGATGGCGGGAAGCGGCTACACCTTC; d_call: .; cdr3_length: 14; j_call: TRBJ1-2; clone_size: .; v_call: TRBV10-3
cdr3_aa: CASRFDSLLTEAFF; cdr3_nt: TGTGCCAGCAGATTCGACAGTTTGCTCACTGAAGCTTTCTTT; d_call: .; cdr3_length: 14; j_call: TRBJ1-1; clone_size: .; v_call: TRBV6-6
cdr3_aa: CASSIQAFATNEKLFF; cdr3_nt: TGTGCCAGTAGTATACAGGCCTTTGCAACTAATGAAAAACTGTTTTTT; d_call: .; cdr3_length: 16; j_call: TRBJ1-4; clone_size: once; v_call: TRBV19
cdr3_aa: CASKRGTSGSYEQYF; cdr3_nt: TGCGCCAGCAAAAGAGGGACTAGCGGGTCCTACGAGCAGTACTTC; d_call: TRBD2; cdr3_length: 15; j_call: TRBJ2-7; clone_size: .; v_call: TRBV4-1
cdr3_aa: CASSSRLAGVGSDTQYF; cdr3_nt: TGTGCCAGCAGCTCACGACTAGCGGGGGTAGGATCAGATACGCAGTATTTT; d_call: TRBD2; cdr3_length: 17; j_call: TRBJ2-3; clone_size: .; v_call: TRBV5-4
cdr3_aa: CASRLQLDRGQHF; cdr3_nt: TGTGCCAGCAGACTGCAATTAGACAGGGGCCAACACTTT; d_call: TRBD1; cdr3_length: 13; j_call: TRBJ1-6; clone_size: .; v_call: TRBV6-5
cdr3_aa: CASSFDQGEDYGYTF; cdr3_nt: TGTGCCAGCAGCTTCGATCAGGGGGAAGACTATGGCTACACCTTC; d_call: TRBD1; cdr3_length: 15; j_call: TRBJ1-2; clone_size: .; v_call: TRBV5-4
cdr3_aa: CASSLLTGPEQYF; cdr3_nt: TGTGCCAGCAGCCTACTAACAGGCCCCGAGCAGTACTTC; d_call: .; cdr3_length: 13; j_call: TRBJ2-7; clone_size: .; v_call: TRBV7-6
cdr3_aa: CASSLVAGGATNEKLFF; cdr3_nt: TGTGCCAGCAGCTTGGTGGCAGGGGGCGCAACTAATGAAAAACTGTTTTTT; d_call: TRBD1; cdr3_length: 17; j_call: TRBJ1-4; clone_size: .; v_call: TRBV5-8
cdr3_aa: CASSLDNPGELFF; cdr3_nt: TGTGCCAGCAGCTTAGATAATCCCGGGGAGCTGTTTTTT; d_call: .; cdr3_length: 13; j_call: TRBJ2-2; clone_size: .; v_call: TRBV7-6
cdr3_aa: CASSSTIEANQPQHF; cdr3_nt: TGTGCCAGCAGTTCCACGATCGAAGCCAATCAGCCCCAGCATTTT; d_call: .; cdr3_length: 15; j_call: TRBJ1-5; clone_size: .; v_call: TRBV6-2/TRBV6-3
cdr3_aa: CASSYDRARAFF; cdr3_nt: TGTGCCAGCAGTTACGACAGGGCCCGCGCTTTCTTT; d_call: TRBD1; cdr3_length: 12; j_call: TRBJ1-1; clone_size: .; v_call: TRBV6-5
cdr3_aa: CASSYSNRNTEAFF; cdr3_nt: TGTGCCAGCAGTTACTCGAACAGGAACACTGAAGCTTTCTTT; d_call: .; cdr3_length: 14; j_call: TRBJ1-1; clone_size: .; v_call: TRBV6-5
cdr3_aa: CASSLGGYSNQPQHF; cdr3_nt: TGTGCCAGCAGTTTAGGGGGGTATAGCAATCAGCCCCAGCATTTT; d_call: .; cdr3_length: 15; j_call: TRBJ1-5; clone_size: few; v_call: TRBV27
cdr3_aa: CASSFPAGYTDTQYF; cdr3_nt: TGTGCCAGCAGCTTCCCGGCAGGGTACACAGATACGCAGTATTTT; d_call: .; cdr3_length: 15; j_call: TRBJ2-3; clone_size: .; v_call: TRBV5-6
cdr3_aa: CASSPKGGTGANVLTF; cdr3_nt: TGTGCCAGCTCGCCCAAAGGGGGAACTGGGGCCAACGTCCTGACTTTC; d_call: .; cdr3_length: 16; j_call: TRBJ2-6; clone_size: .; v_call: TRBV18
cdr3_aa: CASGYGQGVNEQYF; cdr3_nt: TGTGCCAGCGGCTACGGACAGGGGGTTAACGAGCAGTACTTC; d_call: TRBD1; cdr3_length: 14; j_call: TRBJ2-7; clone_size: .; v_call: TRBV6-5
cdr3_aa: CASSPAGGSSSPLHF; cdr3_nt: TGTGCCAGCTCACCAGCAGGGGGAAGTAGTTCACCCCTCCACTTT; d_call: TRBD1; cdr3_length: 15; j_call: TRBJ1-6; clone_size: .; v_call: TRBV18
cdr3_aa: CASSHDNDYSNQDTIYF; cdr3_nt: TGCGCCAGCAGCCACGACAACGACTACTCGAATCAGGACACCATATATTTT; d_call: .; cdr3_length: 17; j_call: TRBJ1-3; clone_size: .; v_call: TRBV4-3
cdr3_aa: CASSSGGDTEAFF; cdr3_nt: TGTGCCAGCTCGTCGGGGGGGGACACTGAAGCTTTCTTT; d_call: .; cdr3_length: 13; j_call: TRBJ1-1; clone_size: .; v_call: TRBV18